A selection of T cell receptor beta chains follows, all from one sample in a study of T cell repertoires in cytomegalovirus infection. TCRdb processed the reads anew with MiXCR; each CDR3 protein has one entry. The table has roughly 860,000 distinct CDR3 sequences, over 25% seen once. No antigens are known for them. The sample in question was cultured CD8+ T cells from PBMCs, obtained from culture after CMV antigen stimulation. These receptors were taken from a human donor in good health (CMV status not recorded). Some clones in this sample may be carry-over from other donors' samples. Both conserved end residues are part of each CDR3. Fields, in order: V gene, D gene, J gene, clone size, CDR3 DNA, CDR3 protein. The D gene is left open where the match is weak. Not all rows give a size; the values are once, few, many and, for expanded clones, a class.

TRBV27	NA	TRBJ1-6	NA	TGTGCCAGCAGTTTATCGACGAGCTCCTATAATTCACCCCTCCACTTT	CASSLSTSSYNSPLHF
TRBV20-1	NA	TRBJ2-2	NA	TGCAGTGCTTACAGAGGCACCGGGGAGCTGTTTTTT	CSAYRGTGELFF
TRBV5-5	TRBD1	TRBJ2-7	NA	TGTGCCAGCAGCTTATGGGACAGATATTCCTACGAGCAGTACTTC	CASSLWDRYSYEQYF
TRBV7-9	NA	TRBJ2-1	few	TGTGCCAGCAGCTTCTTGAAAAATGAGCAGTTCTTC	CASSFLKNEQFF
TRBV29-1	TRBD2	TRBJ2-1	NA	TGCAGCGTTGAAGGAGGCGGGGGGGCCAGGGGTGAGCAGTTCTTC	CSVEGGGGARGEQFF
TRBV10-3	NA	TRBJ2-3	few	TGTGCCATCAGTGAGTCTAAAGCAGATACGCAGTATTTT	CAISESKADTQYF
TRBV6-5	NA	TRBJ2-5	NA	TGTGCCAGCAGTTCGATGACAGGCCGGGTGGAGACCCAGTACTTC	CASSSMTGRVETQYF
TRBV7-6	NA	TRBJ1-5	many	TGTGCCAGCAGCCCATACAACCACCCCGGGGGGGGCAATCAGCCCCAGCATTTT	CASSPYNHPGGGNQPQHF
TRBV7-2	NA	TRBJ1-2	NA	TGTGCCAGCAGCACATGGGCTTCCGGGTATGGCTACACCTTC	CASSTWASGYGYTF
TRBV7-6	TRBD2	TRBJ2-1	NA	TGTGCCGGCAGCTTGGGCGGGGGGCTTAGCAATGAGCAGTTCTTC	CAGSLGGGLSNEQFF
TRBV7-2	TRBD1	TRBJ1-2	NA	TGTGCCAGCAGCCTGGGACAGCGATACACCTTC	CASSLGQRYTF
TRBV5-1	NA	TRBJ2-3	NA	TGCGCCAGCAGCGATGGCGAGGGGGCAGATACGCAGTATTTT	CASSDGEGADTQYF
TRBV12-3/TRBV12-4	NA	TRBJ1-1	few	TGTGCCAGCAGTTATTTAACTGAAGCTTTCTTT	CASSYLTEAFF
TRBV7-9	TRBD2	TRBJ2-5	NA	TGTGCCAGCAGCCCCCGGCGGGGGGGGGAGAAGACCCAGTACTTC	CASSPRRGGEKTQYF
TRBV7-4	NA	TRBJ1-1	few	TGTGCCAGCAGCTTAACCAAGACTGAAGCTTTCTTT	CASSLTKTEAFF
TRBV9	NA	TRBJ1-5	many	TGTGCCAGCAGCGTAGGGGGCGTCCAGCCCCAGCATTTT	CASSVGGVQPQHF
TRBV6-1	TRBD1	TRBJ2-6	few	TGTGCCAGCAGTCCTCGGACAGGGGGCAACCTACCCTCTGGGGCCAACGTCCTGACTTTC	CASSPRTGGNLPSGANVLTF
TRBV7-2	TRBD1	TRBJ1-1	NA	TGTGCCAGCAGCTTCGTCGGAGGGGGCTACATGAACACTGAAGCTTTCTTT	CASSFVGGGYMNTEAFF
TRBV15	NA	TRBJ1-5	few	TGTGCCACCAGCAGAGCGGGGGCAGTCTATCAGCCCCAGCATTTT	CATSRAGAVYQPQHF
TRBV12-5	NA	TRBJ1-5	few	TGTGCTAGTGGTTTTGACCCCGGGACACCTTTTAGCAATCAGCCCCAGCATTTT	CASGFDPGTPFSNQPQHF
TRBV27	NA	TRBJ2-2	few	TGTGCCAGCAGTTTGCCGGTTGTAGGGGAGCTGTTTTTT	CASSLPVVGELFF
TRBV6-5	NA	TRBJ2-3	NA	TGTGCCACCCAGTGGGGGGCGGAGACAGATACGCAGTATTTT	CATQWGAETDTQYF
TRBV9	NA	TRBJ2-5	NA	TGTGCCAGCAGCGTAGAACAGGGATGGGGGCGCCAAGAGACCCAGTACTTC	CASSVEQGWGRQETQYF
TRBV12-3/TRBV12-4	NA	TRBJ2-5	NA	TGTGCCAGCAGAACGGGGCCAGCCGAGACCCAGTACTTC	CASRTGPAETQYF
TRBV10-3	NA	TRBJ1-1	NA	TGTGCCATCGCAGTGAACACTGAAGCTTTCTTT	CAIAVNTEAFF
TRBV7-6	NA	TRBJ2-1	few	TGTGCCAGCAGCGCACATCGTACAGGAACTCATGAGCAGTTCTTC	CASSAHRTGTHEQFF
TRBV7-9	NA	TRBJ2-5	few	TGTGCCAGCAGCTCCCCCTGGGTGGGGGCCCAAGAGACCCAGTACTTC	CASSSPWVGAQETQYF
TRBV2	NA	TRBJ2-5	NA	TGTGCCAGCAGTGGGGATAGCTCTTACTTC	CASSGDSSYF
TRBV7-6	NA	TRBJ1-6	few	TGTGCCAGCAGCACCAGGGGTAATTCCTATAATTCACCCCTCCACTTT	CASSTRGNSYNSPLHF
TRBV12-5	NA	TRBJ1-2	NA	TGTGCTAGTGGTTTGGGCCTTTATGAGGGCGGCGATGGCTACACCTTC	CASGLGLYEGGDGYTF
TRBV7-6	NA	TRBJ2-2	few	TGTGCTAGCAGCTCCATAGGGGAGTGGACCACCGGGGAGCTGTTTTTT	CASSSIGEWTTGELFF
TRBV7-9	NA	TRBJ1-2	NA	TGTGCCAGCACCGGGGACGACGGGCAGACTAACTATGGCTACACCTTC	CASTGDDGQTNYGYTF
TRBV7-2	NA	TRBJ1-1	many	TGTGCCAGCAGCTTAAGGGTTCCCTCCTATATGGTGAACACTGAAGCTTTCTTT	CASSLRVPSYMVNTEAFF
TRBV7-9	NA	TRBJ2-2	many	TGTGCCAGACCGGGGCAGGAGAACACCGGGGAGCTGTTTTTT	CARPGQENTGELFF
TRBV12-3/TRBV12-4	NA	TRBJ1-2	NA	TGTGCCAGCAACCTCCCGGGGCAGGCCCATGGCTACACCTTC	CASNLPGQAHGYTF